This TCR beta chain was sequenced during a study of Ad26.COV2.S vaccination and SARS-CoV-2 variants. Turning to the study itself: Administration of Ad26.COV2.S was intramuscular, either once or twice 56 days apart. General study results and limits: In TCR breadth and depth analyses, total T cell responses may have been underestimated. Reports say spike-specific CD8+ and CD4+ T cell responses covered substantial breadth after vaccination.

CDR3 size: 12 residues. Germline loops: CDR1 SGDLS, CDR2 YYNGEE. The germline V and J ends were trimmed by 2 bases and 7 bases, with 4 bases remaining between them. Treatment denoted: roughly 20 received Ad26.COV2.S at low or high dose, single or two shots; roughly five received placebo; per-sample allocation not given. Material that was analyzed had been drawn on day 63 after the first vaccine or placebo injection. The assay was immunoSEQ multiplex PCR, and TCRdb's table has in-frame clones only and misses some. The table lists more than 300,000 clones, roughly 89% of them singletons, with approximately 5% in the top ten. This clone was detected a few times. Antigen: not known.

The chain combines TRBV9 with TRBJ1-6; no clear D. This TCR came from a person aged 18-60 years who received the Ad26.COV2.S COVID-19 vaccine or a placebo. The sequenced sample was peripheral blood, obtained in a trial of Ad26.COV2.S vaccine versus placebo. The chain's CDR3 is CASSVENSPLHF. As DNA, the CDR3 is TGTGCCAGCAGCGTGGAGAATTCACCCCTCCACTTT.